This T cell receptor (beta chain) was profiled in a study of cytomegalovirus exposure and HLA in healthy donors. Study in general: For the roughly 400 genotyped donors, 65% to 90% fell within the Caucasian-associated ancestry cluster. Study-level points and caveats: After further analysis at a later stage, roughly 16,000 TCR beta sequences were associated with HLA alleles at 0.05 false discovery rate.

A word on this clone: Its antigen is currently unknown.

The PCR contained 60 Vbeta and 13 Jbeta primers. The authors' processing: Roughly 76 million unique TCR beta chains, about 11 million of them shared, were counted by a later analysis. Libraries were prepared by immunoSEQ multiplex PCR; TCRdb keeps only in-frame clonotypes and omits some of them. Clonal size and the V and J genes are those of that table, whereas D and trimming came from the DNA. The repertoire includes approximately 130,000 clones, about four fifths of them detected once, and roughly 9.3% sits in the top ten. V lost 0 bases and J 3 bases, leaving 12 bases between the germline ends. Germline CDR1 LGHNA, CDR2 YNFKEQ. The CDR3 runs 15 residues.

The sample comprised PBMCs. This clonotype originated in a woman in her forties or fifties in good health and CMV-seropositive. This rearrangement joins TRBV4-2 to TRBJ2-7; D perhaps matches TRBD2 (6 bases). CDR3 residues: CASSQEVRLVYEQYF. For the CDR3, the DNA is TGTGCCAGCAGCCAAGAAGTCCGACTAGTCTACGAGCAGTACTTC.